This passage covers 7 T cell receptor beta chains from one sample sequenced in a study of shared clonotypes between healthy human individuals. Sequencing used immunoSEQ multiplex PCR; TCRdb keeps in-frame clones, though not all of them. The repertoire holds about 680,000 clones, around four fifths seen once, with around 2% in the top ten. The sequencing input was memory CD4+ T cells sorted from blood. The subset is: CD45RA-negative fraction. All receptors derive from a woman aged 30 to 39 in good health.

This clone was found a few times. This rearrangement joins TRBV5-1 to TRBJ1-1; D possibly corresponds to TRBD1 (5 bases). Trimming left V 4 bases short and J 3 bases short, with 10 bases between. Germline V lookup: CDR1 SGHRS, CDR2 YFSETQ. The CDR3 runs 13 residues. The CDR3 here is CASSQGEYTEAFF. In DNA form, the CDR3 reads TGCGCCAGCAGCCAAGGGGAGTACACTGAAGCTTTCTTT.

CDR3 coding DNA: TGTGCCAGCACCAAGACTAGCGACGGATGGACAGATACGCAGTATTTT. Translation: CASTKTSDGWTDTQYF. This sequence joins TRBV11-1 and TRBJ2-3, with 8 bases that match TRBD2. The V gene's germline CDR1 is SGHAT and CDR2 FQDESV (reference sequence). The trim removed 7 bases at V and 3 bases at J, leaving 12 bases unmatched. This CDR3 is 16 amino acids long.

The chain employs TRBV9 and TRBJ1-2; D might be TRBD1 (5 bases). V shed 0 bases and J shed 4 bases, with 10 bases lying between them. The CDR3 length is 14 residues. In germline, CDR1 is SGDLS, CDR2 YYNGEE. CDR3 sequence: CASSVASGGYGYTF. The DNA of the CDR3 is TGTGCCAGCAGCGTAGCGTCGGGGGGCTATGGCTACACCTTC.

This chain links TRBV5-4 with TRBJ2-7, with TRBD2 identical over 14 bases. The J segment lost 3 bases and the V segment lost 4 bases, leaving 6 bases of the junction unmatched. The CDR3 runs 16 residues. Germline CDR1 is SGHNT and CDR2 is YYREEE (reference sequence). The CDR3 loop is CASSRGLAGDLYEQYF. The CDR3, as DNA: TGTGCCAGCAGCCGGGGACTAGCGGGAGATCTCTACGAGCAGTACTTC.

This clone came up a few times. The V gene is TRBV19, the J gene TRBJ1-5; D may be TRBD1 (6 bases). There are 17 residues in the CDR3. Germline assignment: CDR1 LNHDA and CDR2 SQIVND (reference sequence). The ends were cut back, 6 bases at V and 2 bases at J, with 20 bases in the middle. CDR3 region: CASRRGARGAGNQPQHF. The CDR3 DNA sequence: TGTGCCAGTAGACGAGGCGCCAGGGGCGCTGGCAATCAGCCCCAGCATTTT.

The chain is built from TRBV2 and TRBJ2-1, with D possibly being TRBD1 or TRBD2 (5 bases each). CDR3 size: 14 residues. Germline V gene sequence: CDR1 SNHLY, CDR2 FYNNEI. V lost 7 bases, J lost 7 bases, and 17 bases lay in between. DNA for the CDR3: TGTGCCAGCACTGCGGCCACGAGGGGAAATGAGCAGTTCTTC. It is translated as CASTAATRGNEQFF. The whole variable domain, remainder taken from reference TRBV2 and TRBJ2-1, is EPEVTQTPSHQVTQMGQEVILRCVPISNHLYFYWYRQILGQKVEFLVSFYNNEISEKSEIFDDQFSVERPDGSNFTLKIRSTKLEDSAMYFCASTAATRGNEQFFGPGTRLTVL.

This chain connects TRBV5-5 to TRBJ2-7; D is perhaps TRBD2 (6 bases). This CDR3 has 14 residues. Germline CDR1 SGHKS, CDR2 YYEKEE (reference sequence). Trimming shortened V by 1 base and J by 0 bases, and 8 bases separated the two germline ends. The CDR3 coding sequence is TGTGCCAGCAGCTTGAGGACTACCTCCTACGAGCAGTACTTC. Translation gives CASSLRTTSYEQYF. The full variable domain, in which reference TRBV5-5 and TRBJ2-7 provide the parts outside the CDR3, is DAGVTQSPTHLIKTRGQQVTLRCSPISGHKSVSWYQQVLGQGPQFIFQYYEKEERGRGNFPDRFSARQFPNYSSELNVNALLLGDSALYLCASSLRTTSYEQYFGPGTRLTVT.